The 26 T cell receptor beta chains given below trace back to one sample, sequenced in a study of technical replicates of blood from several donors. The method was immunoSEQ multiplex PCR; TCRdb's version includes in-frame clones alone and lacks a portion of them. Counted here are under 80,000 clones, approximately 94% occurring once; the ten biggest clones make up 0.2% to 0.3%. The sequencing input was T cells isolated from PBMCs. The origin of the receptors is a human donor in good health.

This sequence joins TRBV10-3 and TRBJ2-5; possibly TRBD2 for D (6 bases). This CDR3 has 13 amino acids. The germline CDR1 and CDR2 sequences are ENHRY and SYGVKD. The ends were cut back, 10 bases at V and 5 bases at J, with 17 bases in the middle. The CDR3 loop is CATHRDLGETQYF. DNA of the CDR3: TGTGCCACCCACCGGGACTTGGGGGAGACCCAGTACTTC.

This sequence joins TRBV10-3 and TRBJ1-1; 8 bases align to TRBD1. The V segment lost 2 bases and the J segment 1 base; nucleotides outside the gene matches: 6. CDR3 length equals 16 residues. From germline, CDR1 is ENHRY and CDR2 SYGVKD. Here the CDR3 reads CAISEGQGGKNTEAFF. CDR3 coding DNA: TGTGCCATCAGTGAGGGACAGGGCGGGAAGAACACTGAAGCTTTCTTT.

The V and J genes are TRBV10-1 and TRBJ2-7, with D possibly TRBD1 on 5 matching bases. CDR1 and CDR2 from the germline V gene are WNHNN and SYGVQD (reference sequence). The CDR3 loop spans 16 amino acids. V lost 3 bases and J 0 bases, leaving 15 bases between the germline ends. As DNA, the CDR3 is TGCGCCAGCAGTGATGTTTTAGGGGCCACCTCCTACGAGCAGTACTTC. Translation gives CASSDVLGATSYEQYF.

The chain combines TRBV5-1 with TRBJ2-3; TRBD2 matches 7 bases. CDR1 is SGHRS and CDR2 is YFSETQ in the germline V gene. After removal of 0 bases from V and 3 bases from J, the junction contained 4 bases not matched to a gene. This CDR3 spans 15 amino acids. The CDR3 DNA reads TGCGCCAGCAGCTTGGGGACTAGTTTTACAGATACGCAGTATTTT. This translates into CASSLGTSFTDTQYF.

V usage is TRBV27 and J usage is TRBJ2-7, with 7 bases lining up with TRBD2. V was pared by 4 bases and J by 1 base, with 10 bases of the junction left unmatched. The germline V gene encodes CDR1 MNHEY and CDR2 SMNVEV (reference sequence). The CDR3 runs to 16 residues. The CDR3 loop is CASSSMAAGSSYEQYF. CDR3 in DNA: TGTGCCAGCAGTTCTATGGCAGCGGGAAGTTCCTACGAGCAGTACTTC.

J is TRBJ1-4 and V is TRBV7-9; a possible D gene is TRBD1 (6 bases). CDR3 length: 14 amino acids. Germline V CDR1 and CDR2: SEHNR, FQNEAQ (reference sequence). Trimming took 10 bases from V and 2 from J, leaving 14 bases between them. CDR3 sequence (DNA): TGTGCCACCGAGGGGGGGAAGACTAATGAAAAACTGTTTTTT. It translates to CATEGGKTNEKLFF.

The CDR3 coding sequence is TGTGCCAGCTTCGTTGGACAGTTCCGTAACTATGGCTACACCTTC. Residues: CASFVGQFRNYGYTF. The chain joins TRBV7-2 to TRBJ1-2; D possibly corresponds to TRBD1 (6 bases). Trimming cost V 8 bases and J 1 base, with 17 bases left between them. CDR3 length: 15 residues. Germline assignment: CDR1 SGHTA and CDR2 FQGNSA.

V gene TRBV5-1 combines with J gene TRBJ1-2; no clear D gene. Trimming left V 1 base short and J 10 bases short, with 11 bases between. The germline CDR1 and CDR2 sequences are SGHRS and YFSETQ. The CDR3 consists of 12 residues. The CDR3 DNA follows: TGCGCCAGCAGCTTGACTAGACGGAACTACACCTTC. Translated: CASSLTRRNYTF.

This clone was seen just once. The gene calls are TRBV7-3 and TRBJ1-1; TRBD1 matches at 12 bases. This CDR3 spans 14 amino acids. Losses at the gene ends were 6 bases for V and 5 bases for J; bases not matched to a gene: 4. Germline CDR1 reads SGHTA; CDR2 reads FQGTGA. The CDR3 sequence is CASRPGQGATEAFF. The CDR3 DNA sequence: TGTGCCAGCAGACCGGGACAGGGGGCGACTGAAGCTTTCTTT.

This clone showed up just once. The chain joins TRBV27 to TRBJ2-5; 11 bases agree with TRBD1. Germline V gives CDR1 MNHEY, CDR2 SMNVEV (reference sequence). Trimming took 8 bases from V and 5 from J; bases not matched to a gene: 7. The CDR3 extends over 14 amino acids. In nucleotides, the CDR3 is TGTGCCAGCGTGGGACAGGGGGAGGGGGAGACCCAGTACTTC. Amino acid sequence: CASVGQGEGETQYF.

This chain connects TRBV5-1 to TRBJ2-1, with 8 positions matching TRBD1. The CDR3 spans 18 residues. V gave up 3 bases and J gave up 1 base; unmatched junction bases: 12. Germline CDR1 is SGHRS and CDR2 is YFSETQ. The CDR3 loop reads CASSSLSGGEGSYNEQFF. Here the CDR3 DNA reads TGCGCCAGCAGCTCCTTATCAGGGGGCGAAGGGTCCTACAATGAGCAGTTCTTC. The entire variable domain, with the rest obtained from reference TRBV5-1 and TRBJ2-1, is as follows: KAGVTQTPRYLIKTRGQQVTLSCSPISGHRSVSWYQQTPGQGLQFLFEYFSETQRNKGNFPGRFSGRQFSNSRSEMNVSTLELGDSALYLCASSSLSGGEGSYNEQFFGPGTRLTVL.

V and J are TRBV7-9 and TRBJ2-2; TRBD2 matches at 7 bases. The CDR3 is 15 residues long. CDR1 SEHNR and CDR2 FQNEAQ come from the germline V gene (reference sequence). The junction had 5 bases not matched to a gene; V was cut back by 3 bases and J by 4 bases. The CDR3, as DNA: TGTGCCAGCAGCTTTTCAGCGGGGACCACCGGGGAGCTGTTTTTT. As protein: CASSFSAGTTGELFF.

J is TRBJ1-1 and V is TRBV5-1; 9 nucleotides line up with TRBD1. J gave up 5 bases and V 2 bases, and 13 bases lay outside the gene matches. Germline V gene sequence: CDR1 SGHRS, CDR2 YFSETQ. The CDR3 length is 17 residues. As DNA, the CDR3 is TGCGCCAGCAGCTTAGAGCCGGGACAGGGAGGATGGACTGAAGCTTTCTTT. Its translation is CASSLEPGQGGWTEAFF.

This sequence joins TRBV4-2 and TRBJ1-6; the match to TRBD1 covers 10 bases. V dropped 1 base and J dropped 10; count of bases not matched to a gene: 7. The CDR3 is 16 residues long. Germline V CDR1 and CDR2: LGHNA, YNFKEQ. For the CDR3, the DNA is TGTGCCAGCAGCCAAGGCCTGGGACAGGGGTCATCACCCCTCCACTTT. Amino acids: CASSQGLGQGSSPLHF.

The chain links TRBV10-2 to TRBJ2-1, with 15 nucleotides matching TRBD2. Trimming at V came to 6 bases and at J to 8 bases, leaving 2 bases not matched to a gene. Germline CDR1 and CDR2: WSHSY and SAAADI. CDR3 length equals 14 residues. In DNA form, the CDR3 reads TGCGCCAGCAGGGGACTAGCGGGGGGAGATGAGCAGTTCTTC. Its protein is CASRGLAGGDEQFF.

The chain recombines TRBV4-1 with TRBJ1-3, with 8 bases identical to TRBD1. After removal of 1 base from V and 0 bases from J, the junction contained 11 bases not matched to a gene. The CDR3 spans 19 residues. Germline V CDR1 and CDR2: MGHRA, YSYEKL. Written as DNA, the CDR3 is TGCGCCAGCAGCCAAGGGAGGACAGGGAAGACGAGCTCTGGAAACACCATATATTTT. Translating it yields CASSQGRTGKTSSGNTIYF.

This chain links TRBV9 with TRBJ2-1; 8 bases fit TRBD1. The J segment lost 3 bases and the V segment lost 3 bases, leaving 5 bases of the junction unmatched. Germline CDR1 is SGDLS and CDR2 is YYNGEE. The CDR3 consists of 15 residues. The CDR3 bases are TGTGCCAGCAGCGGGACGGGACAGGACTACAATGAGCAGTTCTTC. Its protein product is CASSGTGQDYNEQFF.

The CDR3 is CASSGRQEWATDTQYF. In nucleotides, the CDR3 is TGTGCCAGCAGTGGCCGACAGGAATGGGCCACAGATACGCAGTATTTT. This chain joins TRBV6-1 and TRBJ2-3; a possible D gene is TRBD1 (6 bases). The germline V gene has CDR1 MNHNS and CDR2 SASEGT. CDR3 length equals 16 residues. Trimming removed 4 bases at V and 2 bases at J, with 16 bases between.

The chain links TRBV6-1 to TRBJ1-5; tentative D call: TRBD1 (5 bases). The CDR3 has 14 amino acids. Germline CDR1 MNHNS, CDR2 SASEGT. With 2 bases removed from V and 3 bases from J, the gap between germline ends came to 8 bases. This chain's CDR3 is CASSEQGSNQPQHF. As DNA, the CDR3 is TGTGCCAGCAGTGAACAGGGTTCCAATCAGCCCCAGCATTTT.

This clone has just one count. This sequence joins TRBV7-9 and TRBJ2-7; 9 bases match TRBD1. CDR3 length equals 14 residues. Trimming took 10 bases from V and 5 from J; bases not matched to a gene: 12. Per germline, CDR1 SEHNR and CDR2 FQNEAQ (reference sequence). The CDR3: CANLNRDRVHEQYF. The CDR3 DNA follows: TGTGCCAACTTAAACCGGGACAGGGTCCACGAGCAGTACTTC.

The chain joins TRBV5-5 to TRBJ2-1, with 11 bases identical to TRBD2. V was pared by 5 bases and J by 8 bases, with 12 bases of the junction left unmatched. Germline assignment: CDR1 SGHKS and CDR2 YYEKEE (reference sequence). The CDR3 is 16 amino acids. The CDR3 DNA follows: TGTGCCAGCAGACTGGAGGGACTAGCGGCATTCGATGAGCAGTTCTTC. Protein product: CASRLEGLAAFDEQFF.

The chain recombines TRBV7-3 with TRBJ2-7; D may be TRBD1 (5 bases). CDR1 and CDR2 (germline): SGHTA, FQGTGA. The CDR3 is 13 residues long. With 5 bases removed from V and 7 bases from J, the gap between germline ends came to 15 bases. The CDR3: CASSPLGQGEQYF. The DNA for the CDR3 is TGTGCCAGCAGCCCATTGGGCCAGGGAGAGCAGTACTTC. Combining the CDR3 with reference TRBV7-3 and TRBJ2-7 gives the whole variable domain GAGVSQTPSNKVTEKGKYVELRCDPISGHTALYWYRQSLGQGPEFLIYFQGTGAADDSGLPNDRFFAVRPEGSVSTLKIQRTERGDSAVYLCASSPLGQGEQYFGPGTRLTVT.

V gene TRBV5-1 combines with J gene TRBJ2-5, with a possible D match to TRBD1 (5 bases). The CDR3 extends over 14 amino acids. Deletions cut 2 bases from V and 4 bases from J, with 12 bases between. Germline V gene lookup returns CDR1 SGHRS and CDR2 YFSETQ. The CDR3 DNA sequence: TGCGCCAGCAGCTTTAAGGGGTTGGGAGAGACCCAGTACTTC. Translated: CASSFKGLGETQYF.

The chain uses TRBV5-1 and TRBJ1-2, with 9 nucleotides matching TRBD1. Germline lookup yields CDR1 SGHRS and CDR2 YFSETQ. The CDR3 is 17 residues long. V gave up 4 bases and J gave up 8 bases; unmatched junction bases: 18. The CDR3 loop is CASSPAIFTGTGKGYTF. The CDR3 DNA sequence: TGCGCCAGCAGCCCCGCGATTTTTACCGGGACAGGGAAAGGCTACACCTTC.

The J gene is TRBJ2-7, the V gene TRBV4-1; 8 nucleotides align to TRBD1. The CDR3 consists of 15 residues. V shed 6 bases, J shed 2 bases, and the junction held 9 bases outside the gene matches. The V gene's germline CDR1 is MGHRA and CDR2 YSYEKL. The CDR3 nucleotides are TGCGCCAGCAGGCAAAGACAGGGGTCCACCTACGAGCAGTACTTC. It encodes CASRQRQGSTYEQYF.

V and J are TRBV18 and TRBJ2-7; 7 bases fit TRBD1. V gave up 2 bases and J gave up 4 bases; unmatched junction bases: 5. Germline V lookup: CDR1 KGHSH, CDR2 LQKENI. The CDR3 contains 14 residues. The CDR3, as DNA: TGTGCCAGCTCACCAGAGGGGGCGACTTACGAGCAGTACTTC. This sequence encodes CASSPEGATYEQYF.